The entry below gives a single T cell receptor (beta chain) sequence along with its context. Its antigen is not known. This record belongs to a study of T cells expressing NK-cell markers. Overall study findings and caveats: There were several donors in whom these clonotypes also led the CD3+CD56-NKG2C+ fraction.

TCRdb re-analyzed the 5' RACE reads; it lists each CDR3 protein once, without DNA. This table lists 400,000 to 500,000 distinct CDR3 sequences. The germline CDR1 and CDR2 sequences are SGHVS and FQNEAQ. The CDR3 covers 13 residues. The sequenced sample was blood T cells: a sorted CD56 or NKG2C T cell subset, CD4+ or CD8+ T cells, or bulk PBMC T cells (not recorded which). The TCR originated in a woman aged 18 to 75 in good health. V gene TRBV7-8 combines with J gene TRBJ1-1. CDR3: CASSSASETEAFF.